These 22 T cell receptor beta chains came from one sample sequenced in a study of OX40 agonist ivuxolimab in advanced cancers. Generated by immunoSEQ multiplex PCR, the TCRdb table keeps only in-frame clones and is missing some. Of some 19,000 clones in the sample, over 75% were seen once. The sequencing here drew on CD4+ or CD8+ T cells sorted from blood, taken in a trial of the OX40 agonist ivuxolimab. These receptors came from an adult with an advanced solid tumor such as melanoma, head and neck, liver or kidney cancer.

V is TRBV10-2 and J is TRBJ2-3, with 7 bases that match TRBD2. The CDR3 covers 15 residues. V trimming: 4 bases; J trimming: 2 bases; junction bases outside the gene matches: 6. Germline CDR1 WSHSY, CDR2 SAAADI. For the CDR3, the DNA is TGCGCCAGCAGTGGTCCAGCGGGATTCACAGATACGCAGTATTTT. Residues: CASSGPAGFTDTQYF.

This chain links TRBV6-6 with TRBJ2-7, with TRBD2 identical over 9 bases. The V gene end was trimmed by 7 bases and the J gene end by 3 bases; junction bases not matched to a gene: 10. This CDR3 has 15 residues. Germline loops: CDR1 MNHNY, CDR2 SVGAGI (reference sequence). The chain's CDR3 is CASKEGASGDYEQYF. The CDR3 DNA reads as TGTGCCAGCAAGGAGGGGGCTAGCGGGGACTACGAGCAGTACTTC.

The rearrangement uses TRBV29-1 and TRBJ2-1; D not resolved. The V gene lost 8 bases and the J gene lost 5 bases, with 16 bases spanning the gap. The CDR3 loop spans 13 amino acids. The germline CDR1 and CDR2 sequences are SQVTM and ANQGSEA. This chain's CDR3 is CSPLSPINNEQFF. CDR3 DNA: TGCAGCCCTCTGAGTCCGATAAACAATGAGCAGTTCTTC.

V and J are TRBV29-1 and TRBJ1-2; no firm D call. The CDR3 runs to 12 residues. The germline CDR1 and CDR2 sequences are SQVTM and ANQGSEA. V gave up 6 bases and J gave up 4 bases, with 12 bases separating them. The DNA of the CDR3 is TGCAGCGTCCCGGGCCCTGCCTATGGCTACACCTTC. Its translation: CSVPGPAYGYTF. The full variable domain, completed using reference TRBV29-1 and TRBJ1-2, is SAVISQKPSRDICQRGTSLTIQCQVDSQVTMMFWYRQQPGQSLTLIATANQGSEATYESGFVIDKFPISRPNLTFSTLTVSNMSPEDSSIYLCSVPGPAYGYTFGSGTRLTVV.

The chain recombines TRBV7-8 with TRBJ2-7; no clear D. Trimming left V 1 base short and J 2 bases short, with 9 bases between. This CDR3 is 14 amino acids long. Per germline, CDR1 SGHVS and CDR2 FQNEAQ. The CDR3 coding sequence is TGTGCCAGCAGCTTAGTTCAGGCTACCTACGAGCAGTACTTC. It specifies CASSLVQATYEQYF.

This chain uses TRBV7-2 with TRBJ1-5, with D unresolved. The CDR3 sequence is 15 residues long. Germline-derived CDR1 and CDR2 are SGHTA and FQGNSA. V lost 4 bases and J lost 6, with 16 bases in between. CDR3: CASSSGMTHTQPQHF. The CDR3 DNA reads TGTGCCAGCAGCTCCGGGATGACCCACACTCAGCCCCAGCATTTT.

Only a few counts were recorded for this clone. The chain combines TRBV11-2 with TRBJ1-1; TRBD1 matches 7 bases. Looked up from germline, CDR1 is SGHAT and CDR2 is FQNNGV. This CDR3 contains 13 residues. Germline trimming cut 5 bases from V and 6 bases from J; bases unmatched to any gene: 6. CDR3 loop: CASSHGTDPEAFF. The CDR3 DNA reads TGTGCCAGCAGCCACGGGACAGACCCTGAAGCTTTCTTT.

The V gene is TRBV28, the J gene TRBJ2-2, with D perhaps assigned TRBD1 or TRBD2 (6 bases each). Trimming pared 3 bases from V and 3 bases from J, leaving 17 bases between. Germline V gives CDR1 MDHEN, CDR2 SYDVKM. The CDR3 extends over 17 amino acids. CDR3 in DNA: TGTGCCAGCAGTTTTTGGGGGGCGACAGCCTACACCGGGGAGCTGTTTTTT. This codes for CASSFWGATAYTGELFF.

This clone was picked up one time. The chain is built from TRBV30 and TRBJ2-3, with D perhaps TRBD2 (5 bases). Looked up from germline, CDR1 is GTSNPN and CDR2 is SVGIG (reference sequence). Deletions cut 0 bases from V and 6 bases from J, with 13 bases between. The CDR3 spans 14 residues. CDR3 in DNA: TGTGCCTGGAGTGTTGATGACTATGCGGATACGCAGTATTTT. It encodes CAWSVDDYADTQYF.

The chain carries TRBV27 and TRBJ2-3; no clear D gene. The CDR3 is 17 amino acids. V lost 1 base, J lost 0 bases, and 14 bases lay in between. Germline loops: CDR1 MNHEY, CDR2 SMNVEV (reference sequence). This chain's CDR3 is CASSLFLGWGSTDTQYF. The CDR3 DNA is TGTGCCAGCAGTTTATTTCTGGGCTGGGGTAGCACAGATACGCAGTATTTT.

V gene TRBV6-5 combines with J gene TRBJ2-7; 9 nucleotides agree with TRBD1. The trim removed 4 bases at V and 4 bases at J, leaving 8 bases unmatched. The germline V gene has CDR1 MNHEY and CDR2 SVGAGI. CDR3 length: 15 residues. The CDR3 sequence is CASSLGTGSAYEQYF. The DNA for the CDR3 is TGTGCCAGCAGTTTGGGGACAGGGTCAGCGTACGAGCAGTACTTC.

The chain recombines TRBV11-1 with TRBJ1-2, with D possibly being TRBD1 (5 bases). The ends were cut back, 5 bases at V and 5 bases at J, with 15 bases in the middle. Germline V gene lookup returns CDR1 SGHAT and CDR2 FQDESV (reference sequence). This CDR3 contains 14 residues. The CDR3 reads CASSPPGTPYGYTF. The DNA of the CDR3 is TGTGCCAGCAGCCCTCCCGGGACTCCATATGGCTACACCTTC.

V usage is TRBV7-3 and J usage is TRBJ2-7; D not resolved. The V gene lost 4 bases and the J gene lost 1 base, with 8 bases spanning the gap. CDR3 size: 13 residues. From germline, CDR1 is SGHTA and CDR2 FQGTGA. This CDR3 is CASSYFTSYEQYF. CDR3 coding DNA: TGTGCCAGCAGCTACTTCACTTCCTACGAGCAGTACTTC.

The rearrangement uses TRBV28 and TRBJ2-1, with 8 positions matching TRBD2. Trimming cost V 8 bases and J 5 bases; bases outside gene matches: 2. The CDR3 has 12 amino acids. Germline CDR1 MDHEN, CDR2 SYDVKM. The CDR3 region is CASRGGDNEQFF. CDR3 DNA: TGTGCCAGCCGGGGGGGGGACAATGAGCAGTTCTTC.

The V gene is TRBV11-2, the J gene TRBJ1-4; TRBD1 agrees at 9 bases. The trim removed 5 bases at V and 8 bases at J, leaving 9 bases unmatched. Germline CDR1 reads SGHAT; CDR2 reads FQNNGV. This CDR3 comprises 15 residues. For the CDR3, the DNA is TGTGCCAGCAGCACGAGGACAGGGGAAGAAGAAAAACTGTTTTTT. This translates into CASSTRTGEEEKLFF. Filled out from reference TRBV11-2 and TRBJ1-4, the complete variable domain reads EAGVAQSPRYKIIEKRQSVAFWCNPISGHATLYWYQQILGQGPKLLIQFQNNGVVDDSQLPKDRFSAERLKGVDSTLKIQPAKLEDSAVYLCASSTRTGEEEKLFFGSGTQLSVL.

The V and J genes are TRBV7-8 and TRBJ2-5, with 7 bases that match TRBD2. The CDR3 is 15 amino acids. Unmatched junction bases numbered 10, after V lost 4 bases and J lost 5 bases. CDR1 is SGHVS, CDR2 FQNEAQ, per germline. In nucleotides, the CDR3 is TGTGCCAGCAGCTCAGGCGGGGGATGGGGGGAGACCCAGTACTTC. It codes for CASSSGGGWGETQYF.

The V call is TRBV19, the J call TRBJ2-1, with D hard to call. The CDR3 spans 14 residues. Trimming pared 8 bases from V and 7 bases from J, leaving 18 bases between. The germline gives CDR1 LNHDA, CDR2 SQIVND (reference sequence). CDR3 loop: CASSVQLGWNEQFF. The CDR3 DNA is TGTGCCAGTTCGGTCCAGTTAGGGTGGAATGAGCAGTTCTTC.

The rearrangement links TRBV10-1 to TRBJ2-5, with 7 bases aligning to TRBD1. The DNA end is a closer match to TRBJ2-7, so the J assignment may be wrong. The CDR3 has 13 residues. CDR1 WNHNN and CDR2 SYGVQD come from the germline V gene (reference sequence). CDR3 protein: CASSVGQAYEQYF. The CDR3 bases are TGCGCCAGCAGTGTAGGACAGGCCTACGAGCAGTACTTC.

The chain has TRBV5-4 and TRBJ2-7; 7 bases map to TRBD1. Losses at the gene ends were 0 bases for V and 5 bases for J; bases not matched to a gene: 2. The germline CDR1 and CDR2 sequences are SGHNT and YYREEE (reference sequence). The CDR3 extends over 13 amino acids. The CDR3 sequence is CASSLGQGDEQYF. CDR3 DNA: TGTGCCAGCAGCTTGGGGCAGGGGGACGAGCAGTACTTC.

This chain links TRBV27 with TRBJ2-5, with D tentatively TRBD1 or TRBD2 (5 bases each). Germline CDR1 is MNHEY and CDR2 is SMNVEV (reference sequence). Trimming removed 2 bases from V and 6 bases from J, with 7 bases in between. CDR3 length: 12 amino acids. Written as DNA, the CDR3 is TGTGCCAGCAGTTTAGAGGGGAAGACCCAGTACTTC. Translation gives CASSLEGKTQYF.

The chain uses TRBV6-5 and TRBJ2-1; a weak D match, TRBD2 (5 bases). CDR1 and CDR2 (germline): MNHEY, SVGAGI. The V end was cut by 0 bases, the J end by 5 bases, with 11 bases between. The CDR3 length is 15 residues. CDR3 nucleotides: TGTGCCAGCAGTTACTCGGTTCTAGCTGACAATGAGCAGTTCTTC. It codes for CASSYSVLADNEQFF.

This clone was detected only a few times. The chain is built from TRBV29-1 and TRBJ1-3; no definite D call. This CDR3 has 11 amino acids. The germline V gene has CDR1 SQVTM and CDR2 ANQGSEA. Trimming pared 7 bases from V and 1 base from J, leaving 5 bases between. The CDR3 region has the DNA TGCAGCGCTGCATCTGGAAACACCATATATTTT. Its translation: CSAASGNTIYF.